This T cell receptor beta chain appears in the sequencing data of a study of graft-versus-host responses after intestinal transplantation. Broader study findings: GvH clones were identified in recipient marrow, with some first appearing in ileum or blood. Maximum circulating GvH clone levels tracked with early post-transplant HvG decreases.

Germline lookup yields CDR1 LNHDA and CDR2 SQIVND (reference sequence). The CDR3 contains 13 residues. The germline V and J ends were trimmed by 9 bases and 4 bases, with 10 bases remaining between them. Using immunoSEQ multiplex PCR, the repertoire was profiled, and TCRdb retains in-frame clones only, with some absent. The data hold some 27,000 clones, with about 95% observed a single time. To note about this clone: The antigen remains unidentified.

The sequences come from PBMCs, collected nearly 31 days after intestinal transplant. This TCR derives from a human patient who received an intestinal transplant, so some T cells may come from the graft donor. The chain has TRBV19 and TRBJ1-6; no firm D call. The CDR3 coding sequence is TGTGCCAGGGTGGCAGGTTATAATTCACCCCTCCACTTT. It codes for CARVAGYNSPLHF.